This T cell receptor (beta chain) was observed in a study of tissue T cells after allogeneic stem cell transplantation. Findings and caveats of the study: Motif-based clustering found tissue-specific repertoire signatures shared across patients, though few clones were shared.

V shed 2 bases and J shed 0 bases, with 6 bases lying between them. The CDR3 runs 14 residues. Germline assignment: CDR1 SNHLY and CDR2 FYNGKV (reference sequence). With regard to this clone: Its antigen remains unidentified. Mouse germline and gene names are used. Read coverage stops 1 residue before the CDR3 terminus; the germline J gene supplies the remainder.

Time point in this sample: mouse harvest day 7 after allogeneic transplant. Tail vein injection delivered 10^7 T-cell-depleted bone marrow cells and 10^6 splenic CD5+ T cells. B6 (H2b) cells into BALB/c (H2d) mice; tissues taken at day 7 or 14. Profiling relied on immunoSEQ multiplex PCR, and the TCRdb table lists in-frame clones only, not all of them. The sample holds 5,500 to 9,000 clones, approximately 50% seen once. Sequencing used gut tissue. The V and J genes are TRBV3 and TRBJ2-4; no reliable D call. This clonotype was obtained from a female BALB/c mouse given C57BL/6 T cells with graft-versus-host disease after an allogeneic hematopoietic cell transplant. This CDR3 is CASSLLASQNTLYF. CDR3 bases read: TGTGCCAGCAGCTTACTGGCTAGTCAAAACACCTTGTAC.